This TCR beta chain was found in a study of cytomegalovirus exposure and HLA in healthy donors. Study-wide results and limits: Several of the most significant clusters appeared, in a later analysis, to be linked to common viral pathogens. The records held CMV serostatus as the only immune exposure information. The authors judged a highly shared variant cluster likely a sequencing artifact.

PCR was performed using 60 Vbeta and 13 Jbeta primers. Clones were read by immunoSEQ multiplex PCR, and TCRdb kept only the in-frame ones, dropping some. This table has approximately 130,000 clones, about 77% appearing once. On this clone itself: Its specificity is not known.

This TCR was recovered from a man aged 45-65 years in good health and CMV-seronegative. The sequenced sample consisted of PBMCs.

CDR3 loop: CASSQDHLAGWRREQYF. In nucleotides, the CDR3 is TGCGCCAGCAGCCAAGACCATCTAGCGGGATGGCGTCGCGAGCAGTACTTC. V is TRBV4-1 and J is TRBJ2-7; 9 bases are shared with TRBD2. CDR3 length: 17 amino acids. The V and J ends lost 0 bases and 6 bases, in that order; junction bases with no gene match: 12. Germline V lookup: CDR1 MGHRA, CDR2 YSYEKL.